This T cell receptor beta chain was identified during a study of early T cells in non-severe SARS-CoV-2 infection (dated by TCRdb to the early 2020s). Notes on the research overall: Bulk RNA from unsorted whole blood was used for TCR sequencing, so alpha and beta chains could not be paired.

Libraries were prepared through 5' RACE. The data were produced on a NextSeq 500. The TCR library protocol attached unique molecular identifiers to individual cDNA molecules to correct for sequencing error and PCR bias. Sequencing covered both TCR alpha and beta chains, and within each sample the abundances of alpha and beta sequences were tightly co-correlated. Regarding the original processing steps: V gene, J gene and CDR3 annotation of TCR sequences was performed with Decombinator V4. Expanded TCRs were defined as changing significantly between any two time points under a Poisson model with p below 0.0001. TCR abundances were normalised to the total number of TCRs sequenced per sample and expressed as counts per million. MAIT TCRs were defined by TRAV1-2 paired with TRAJ12, TRAJ20 or TRAJ33, and iNKT TCRs by TRAV10 paired with TRAJ18. VDJdb, accessed 1 November 2021, was searched for CMV, EBV and SARS-CoV-2 annotated TCRs, with TCRs annotated for multiple antigens excluded. TCRdb redid the processing of the public reads, applying fastp at Q25 and MiXCR, and retained in-frame beta chains. For every CDR3 protein sequence, its rows merge into one entry that carries the most common genes and DNA. TCRdb's processing, not the authors' own work, is the source of the V and J calls. This sample has 98,000 or so distinct CDR3 sequences in its table, and less than 15% of those were observed once. The top ten clonotypes cover 4.4% of the sample.

This clonotype has more than one count but fewer than ten. Its antigen is currently not known. Base qualities are not at hand, and no much larger clone is one base apart. A case-control design nested within a healthcare worker cohort in London, UK, was used, with weekly nasopharyngeal swab PCR tests and blood sampling performed. Between 23 and 31 March 2020, the week of the UK lockdown, healthcare workers were enrolled and then followed up weekly for as long as 16 weeks. Study-level results and caveats: Matching against VDJdb was skewed toward anti-spike CD8 responses, likely underestimated virus-specific expansions, and missed private and CD4 specificities.

The CDR3 sequence holds 12 residues, the cysteine and phenylalanine included. CDR3 DNA is the only sequence kept; it has 36 bases, read in frame from the first base. Per the germline V gene (reference sequence), MNHNY is the CDR1 and SVGAGI is the CDR2. V drops 6 bases and J drops 6 bases, leaving 12 bases in between. This material consisted of whole blood, taken at baseline. The clonotype originates from an adult who was a healthcare worker with PCR-confirmed SARS-CoV-2 infection or an uninfected control (not recorded which). Recombination joined TRBV6-6 with TRBJ2-7; the D gene is unclear. The nucleotides are TGTGCCAGCAGCCTCCTTTTGAGCGAGCAGTACTTC. It translates to CASSLLLSEQYF.